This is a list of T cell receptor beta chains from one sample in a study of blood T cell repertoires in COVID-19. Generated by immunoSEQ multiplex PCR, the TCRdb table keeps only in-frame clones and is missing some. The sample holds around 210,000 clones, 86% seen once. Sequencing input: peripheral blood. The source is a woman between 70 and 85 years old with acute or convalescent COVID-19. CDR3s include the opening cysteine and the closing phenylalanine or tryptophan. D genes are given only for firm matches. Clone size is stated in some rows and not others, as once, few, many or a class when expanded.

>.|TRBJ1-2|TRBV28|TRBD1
TGTGCCAGCAGTTCTTCCGCCGGGACAGGGAGGAATGGCTACACCTTC
CASSSSAGTGRNGYTF
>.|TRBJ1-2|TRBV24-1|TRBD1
TGTGCCACCAGTGACCCGGGACAGACATCGTCTGGCTACACCTTC
CATSDPGQTSSGYTF
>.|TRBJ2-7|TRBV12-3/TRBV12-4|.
TGTGCCAGCAGTTTCAGACAGCTCTACGAGCAGTACTTC
CASSFRQLYEQYF
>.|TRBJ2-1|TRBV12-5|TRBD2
TGTGCTAGTGGCTCGGGACTAGCGTACAATGAGCAGTTCTTC
CASGSGLAYNEQFF
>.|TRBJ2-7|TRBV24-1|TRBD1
TGTGCCACCAGTGCTTCTCCGGACAGGAGCTCCTACGAGCAGTACTTC
CATSASPDRSSYEQYF
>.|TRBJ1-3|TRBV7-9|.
TGTGCCAGCAACCAGGGAACTGGAAACACCATATATTTT
CASNQGTGNTIYF
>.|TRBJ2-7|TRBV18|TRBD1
TGTGCCAGCTCACCGACAGGGTTATACTACGAGCAGTACTTC
CASSPTGLYYEQYF
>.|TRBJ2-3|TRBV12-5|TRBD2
TGTGCTAGTGGTCCCCCGCGGGGGGGAGGGGAAGATACGCAGTATTTT
CASGPPRGGGEDTQYF
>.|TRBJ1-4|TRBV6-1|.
TGTGCCAGCAAAAGGGAGGCAGCTAATGAAAAACTGTTTTTT
CASKREAANEKLFF
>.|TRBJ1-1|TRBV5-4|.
TGTGCCAGCAGCCCGCAGTGGGGGGGGCCCACTGAAGCTTTCTTT
CASSPQWGGPTEAFF
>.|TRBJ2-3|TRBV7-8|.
TGTGCCAGCAGCTTAGGGCCTGCTCATACGCAGTATTTT
CASSLGPAHTQYF
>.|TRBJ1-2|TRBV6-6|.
TGTGCCAGCGGGGCAGGACAGTTCGGTGGCTACACCTTC
CASGAGQFGGYTF
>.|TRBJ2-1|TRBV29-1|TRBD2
TGCAGCGTTCGGGGACTAGCGGGGGCCCCCTCGAATGAGCAGTTCTTC
CSVRGLAGAPSNEQFF
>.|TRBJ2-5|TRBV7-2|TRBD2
TGTGCCAGCAGCTTCGGGAGGGCGCAAGAGACCCAGTACTTC
CASSFGRAQETQYF
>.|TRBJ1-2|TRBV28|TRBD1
TGTGCCAGCAGAAGACACTCCCGGACAGGCGACTATGGCTACACCTTC
CASRRHSRTGDYGYTF
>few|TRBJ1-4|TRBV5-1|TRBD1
TGCGCCAGCAGCTACACCACAGGGGGCGTAGATGAAAAACTGTTTTTT
CASSYTTGGVDEKLFF
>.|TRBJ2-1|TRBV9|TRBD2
TGTGCCAGCAGCGTTGGACTAGCGGGAAGCAATGAGCAGTTCTTC
CASSVGLAGSNEQFF
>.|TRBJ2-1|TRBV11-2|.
TGTGCCAGCAGTCGACTACTCCCAAGCTCCTACAATGAGCAGTTCTTC
CASSRLLPSSYNEQFF
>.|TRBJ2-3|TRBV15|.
TGTGCCACCAGCAGAAAGCCCTTCACAGATACGCAGTATTTT
CATSRKPFTDTQYF
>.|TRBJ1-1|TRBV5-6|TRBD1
TGTGCCAGCAGCTCCCAGGGACAGGGTTTGGGGTCTGAAGCTTTCTTT
CASSSQGQGLGSEAFF